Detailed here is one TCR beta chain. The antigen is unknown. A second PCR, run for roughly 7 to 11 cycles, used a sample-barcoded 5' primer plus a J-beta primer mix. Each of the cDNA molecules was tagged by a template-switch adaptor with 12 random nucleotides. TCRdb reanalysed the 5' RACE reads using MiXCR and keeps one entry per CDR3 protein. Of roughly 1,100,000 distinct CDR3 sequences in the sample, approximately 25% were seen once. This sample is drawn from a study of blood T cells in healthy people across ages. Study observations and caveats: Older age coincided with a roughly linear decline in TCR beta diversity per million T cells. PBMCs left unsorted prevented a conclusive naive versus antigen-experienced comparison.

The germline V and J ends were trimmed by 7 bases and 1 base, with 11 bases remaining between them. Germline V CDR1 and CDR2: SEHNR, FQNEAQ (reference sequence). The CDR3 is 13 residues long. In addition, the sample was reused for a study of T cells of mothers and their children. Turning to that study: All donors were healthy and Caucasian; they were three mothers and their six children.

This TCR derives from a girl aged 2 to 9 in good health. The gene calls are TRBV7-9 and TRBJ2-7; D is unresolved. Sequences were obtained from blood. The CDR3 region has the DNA TGTGCCAGCACCGATGAGGTTTCCTACGAGCAGTACTTC. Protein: CASTDEVSYEQYF.